The source of this T cell receptor (beta chain) is a study of T cells in Graves' hyperthyroidism and ophthalmopathy (dated by TCRdb to the late 2010s). About the study as a whole: Peripheral blood was sampled at the time of initial diagnosis, prior to any treatment. To identify TCR V-J signatures that set the groups apart, the researchers used a discovery cohort of roughly 100 patients, made up of around 42 with Graves' ophthalmopathy and about 55 with stable Graves' hyperthyroidism. Prospective prediction of ophthalmopathy was tested in an independent validation cohort consisting of about 19 hyperthyroidism patients and more than 15 patients who later progressed to ophthalmopathy. For training and testing, the 100 or so patients in the discovery cohort were randomly divided in a 7:3 ratio. In addition, the study compared T-cell repertoires in thyroid tissue and in blood from 6 or 7 Graves' hyperthyroidism patients. After sampling, hyperthyroidism patients received methimazole starting at 30 mg daily, and ophthalmopathy patients received high-dose intravenous methylprednisolone. The paper reports TCR Vbeta CDR3 sequencing of more than 120 peripheral blood samples: 40 or so ophthalmopathy, about 75 hyperthyroidism and 17 progressor patients. Beyond this particular receptor, the publication reports: Most expanded thyroid clonotypes (frequency above 0.001) were also detected in blood, suggesting blood repertoires may reflect thyroid immune responses. Sample size was not statistically predetermined, and investigators were not blinded to group allocation. In cross-validation, a model built on a 13 V-J signature told ophthalmopathy apart from stable hyperthyroidism with just under 90% sensitivity and 81% to 82% specificity, and in testing the same model reached 80%/75%. During validation, the model predicted progression to ophthalmopathy a median of around 7 months ahead of onset, with around 71% sensitivity and 72.22% specificity.

Hyperthyroidism patients were aged 18 to 65 years and newly diagnosed, with disease duration of less than 2 months. Patients with uncontrolled infections, other autoimmune diseases, pregnancy or lactation were excluded. Diagnoses were based on clinical symptoms, serum thyroxine and TRAb, thyroid ultrasound and orbital computed tomography. Blood from progressor patients was drawn when they were first diagnosed with hyperthyroidism, before any ophthalmopathy symptoms appeared. Ficoll-Paque density gradient centrifugation was used to isolate PBMCs from 10 ml of fresh peripheral blood. Patients classed as progressors first received a Graves' hyperthyroidism diagnosis and then went on to develop ophthalmopathy during follow-up. Total RNA was extracted using Trizol reagent, and RNA quality was assessed on an Agilent 2100 Bioanalyzer. CDR1 SGHRS and CDR2 YFSETQ are derived from the germline V gene. The CDR3 starts with the cysteine, ends with the phenylalanine, and has 13 residues. Only the CDR3 DNA stays, 39 bases, in frame from base 1. Trimming takes 4 bases from V and 2 bases from J, and the germline ends sit 9 bases apart.

Amplification of TCR beta CDR3 regions was carried out from RNA transcripts. For the first round of RT-PCR on the TCR CDR3, the HTBI primer set was used together with the Qiagen OneStep RT-PCR kit. Libraries were constructed in a second round of multiplex PCR, after which size selection and purification were performed. Sequencing of the libraries was done on an Illumina HiSeq2000 using paired-end 100 bp reads. In the original analysis: Raw data were processed with SOAPnuke, discarding reads with adapters, uncalled bases, mean Phred below 15, or no exact constant-primer or identifier match. High-quality paired reads were merged using COPE v1.2.5, and each unique nucleotide sequence was defined as a clonotype. MiTCR v1.1 was used to align clonotypes to the IMGT TRBV, TRBD and TRBJ reference segments. Only V-J combinations with frequency above 0.0001, covering 99.2% of repertoires, were analysed. A TCS score was defined as the ratio between F50 (clonal expansion) and ExV (chaos), using BLOSUM62-based TCRdist between CDR3 peptides within each V-J. Welch's t-statistics and random forest reduced 514 V-J features to roughly 13, which were used in a naive Bayes classifier (R e1071). TCRdb handled the public reads itself, with Q25 trimming in fastp and clone calling in MiXCR, and kept productive beta chains. A single entry per CDR3 protein holds the most common genes and DNA from its merged rows. The V and J calls follow TCRdb's processing rather than the paper's. The sample yields under 300,000 distinct CDR3 sequences; about an eighth were counted once. The ten largest clones capture roughly 8.5% of the sample.

This clonotype has just a few counts. Its cognate antigen has yet to be identified. Within one base of it there is no much larger clone, and no base qualities were kept. The receptor's source is a woman aged 25 to 39 with Graves' hyperthyroidism that later progressed to Graves' ophthalmopathy. Sample: blood. The sequence is built from TRBV5-1 and TRBJ2-5, with no D gene named confidently. The base sequence is TGCGCCAGCAGCACCATCGAACAAGAGACCCAGTACTTC. Its translation reads: CASSTIEQETQYF.